This T cell receptor beta chain stems from a study of T cell responses to AZD1222 COVID-19 vaccine. The data were produced by immunoSEQ multiplex PCR, yet TCRdb's version contains in-frame clones alone and is incomplete. In the table there are under 150,000 clones, roughly 92% of which are singletons. Per germline, CDR1 KGHSH and CDR2 LQKENI. This CDR3 has 15 amino acids. The V and J ends lost 2 bases and 2 bases respectively, with 12 bases between them. Study-wide results and limits: After the peak T cell response, and only then, were repertoires sampled. Most donors were white British and more were female, and clonal diversity was possibly underestimated.

In this sample, this clone turned up once. Its antigen is unidentified. This sequence joins TRBV18 and TRBJ2-5; D possibly corresponds to TRBD2 (5 bases). The clonotype was recovered from an adult in good health. Specimen: peripheral blood, collected on day 0 of AZD1222 vaccination. DNA of the CDR3: TGTGCCAGCTCACCAACGGCTAGCTTGCAAGAGACCCAGTACTTC. Amino acids: CASSPTASLQETQYF.